This is a list of T cell receptor beta chains from one sample in a study of blood T cells in healthy people across ages. In TCRdb, the 5' RACE reads were re-called with MiXCR into one record per CDR3 protein. The repertoire consists of over a million distinct CDR3 sequences, with 40% to 55% occurring once and the leading ten covering approximately 20%. The sample consisted of blood. Every receptor here comes from a woman aged 60-70 years in good health. Each CDR3 is given with its conserved first and last residue. The D gene is left open where the match is weak. Expanded clones are given a class, and other clones once, few, many or no size at all.

d_gene: NA; v_gene: TRBV29-1; j_gene: TRBJ1-1; abundance: NA; CDR3nt: TGCAGCGTTGCCGGGAAAGCGGGACGGGGCACTGAAGCTTTCTTT; CDR3aa: CSVAGKAGRGTEAFF
d_gene: NA; v_gene: TRBV7-9; j_gene: TRBJ2-4; abundance: few; CDR3nt: TGTGCCAGCAGCCCCCTAGGGCGGCAGCAGTACTTC; CDR3aa: CASSPLGRQQYF
d_gene: TRBD2; v_gene: TRBV28; j_gene: TRBJ2-1; abundance: NA; CDR3nt: TGTGCCAGCAGGACCCTAGCGGGAGCGGCGAATGAGCAGTTCTTC; CDR3aa: CASRTLAGAANEQFF
d_gene: NA; v_gene: TRBV20-1; j_gene: TRBJ1-1; abundance: NA; CDR3nt: TGCAGTGCTAGAGTGGGTACATGGGGTATGAACACTGAAGCTTTCTTT; CDR3aa: CSARVGTWGMNTEAFF
d_gene: NA; v_gene: TRBV28; j_gene: TRBJ2-5; abundance: NA; CDR3nt: TGTGCCAGCTCTGGGATCGGGGCCCAGTACTTC; CDR3aa: CASSGIGAQYF
d_gene: NA; v_gene: TRBV9; j_gene: TRBJ2-4; abundance: NA; CDR3nt: TGTGCCAGCAGCGAGGCCCCCACCCGGAACATTCAGTACTTC; CDR3aa: CASSEAPTRNIQYF
d_gene: NA; v_gene: TRBV11-2; j_gene: TRBJ2-1; abundance: NA; CDR3nt: TGTGCCAGCAGCTTAGATATGTCTTTGGGTGAGCAGTTCTTC; CDR3aa: CASSLDMSLGEQFF
d_gene: NA; v_gene: TRBV20-1; j_gene: TRBJ2-3; abundance: NA; CDR3nt: TGCAGTGCTCGCTTTACAGGGACTGATACGCAGTATTTT; CDR3aa: CSARFTGTDTQYF
d_gene: NA; v_gene: TRBV7-2; j_gene: TRBJ1-6; abundance: NA; CDR3nt: TGTGCCAGCAGCTTTGGACAGCCTGATTCACCCCTCCACTTT; CDR3aa: CASSFGQPDSPLHF
d_gene: NA; v_gene: TRBV5-1; j_gene: TRBJ1-1; abundance: NA; CDR3nt: TGCGCCAGCAGCTTGGAACATCCAGTTCGCACTGAAGCTTTCTTT; CDR3aa: CASSLEHPVRTEAFF
d_gene: NA; v_gene: TRBV20-1; j_gene: TRBJ1-2; abundance: once; CDR3nt: TGCAGTGCTTATGTCACCCTCCGGGATTATAACTATGGCTACACCTTC; CDR3aa: CSAYVTLRDYNYGYTF
d_gene: TRBD2; v_gene: TRBV5-1; j_gene: TRBJ2-1; abundance: few; CDR3nt: TGCGCCAGCTTCTTTACGGGAGGCCGAAGCAATGAGCAGTTCTTC; CDR3aa: CASFFTGGRSNEQFF
d_gene: NA; v_gene: TRBV10-1; j_gene: TRBJ2-7; abundance: few; CDR3nt: TGCGCCCGACCGGGACAAAAGTACGAGCAGTACTTC; CDR3aa: CARPGQKYEQYF
d_gene: NA; v_gene: TRBV20-1; j_gene: TRBJ2-4; abundance: NA; CDR3nt: TGCAGTGCTAGACCCGAGGCCCGGAAGGGCATTCAGTACTTC; CDR3aa: CSARPEARKGIQYF
d_gene: TRBD2; v_gene: TRBV7-6; j_gene: TRBJ2-5; abundance: NA; CDR3nt: TGTGCCAGCAGCTTAGGGACGGCGGGGGTCCAAGAGACCCAGTACTTC; CDR3aa: CASSLGTAGVQETQYF